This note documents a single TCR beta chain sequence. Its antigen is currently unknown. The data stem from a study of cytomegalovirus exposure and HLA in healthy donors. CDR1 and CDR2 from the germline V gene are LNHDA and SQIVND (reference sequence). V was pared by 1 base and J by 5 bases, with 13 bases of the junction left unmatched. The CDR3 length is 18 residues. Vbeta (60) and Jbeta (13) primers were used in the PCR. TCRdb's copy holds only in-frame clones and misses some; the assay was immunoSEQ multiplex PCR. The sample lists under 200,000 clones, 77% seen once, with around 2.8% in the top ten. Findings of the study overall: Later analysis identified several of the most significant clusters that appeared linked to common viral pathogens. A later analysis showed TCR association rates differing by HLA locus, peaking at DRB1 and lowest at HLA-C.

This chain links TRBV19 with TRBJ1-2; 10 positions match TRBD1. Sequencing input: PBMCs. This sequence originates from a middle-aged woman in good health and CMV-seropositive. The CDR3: CASSIAGTGDLFRYGYTF. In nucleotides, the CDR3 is TGTGCCAGTAGTATAGCCGGGACAGGGGACCTATTCCGTTATGGCTACACCTTC.